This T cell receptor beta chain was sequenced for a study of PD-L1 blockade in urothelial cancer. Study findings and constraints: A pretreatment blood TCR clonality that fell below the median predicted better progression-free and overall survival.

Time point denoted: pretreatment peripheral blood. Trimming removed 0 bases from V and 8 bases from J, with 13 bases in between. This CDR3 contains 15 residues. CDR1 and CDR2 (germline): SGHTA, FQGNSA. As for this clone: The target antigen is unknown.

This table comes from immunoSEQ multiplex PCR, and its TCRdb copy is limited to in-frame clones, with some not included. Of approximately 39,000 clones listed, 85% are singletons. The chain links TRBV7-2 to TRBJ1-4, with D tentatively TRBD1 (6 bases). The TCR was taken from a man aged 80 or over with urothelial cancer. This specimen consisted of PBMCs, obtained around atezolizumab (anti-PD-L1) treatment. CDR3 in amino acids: CASSLAAGAQEKLFF. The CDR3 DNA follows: TGTGCCAGCAGCTTAGCTGCAGGGGCACAAGAAAAACTGTTTTTT.